The 18 T cell receptor beta chains presented below share a single source sample, sequenced in a study of cytomegalovirus exposure and HLA in healthy donors. The primer mix had 60 Vbeta and 13 Jbeta primers. The assay was immunoSEQ multiplex PCR, and TCRdb's table has in-frame clones only and misses some. This repertoire shows about 60,000 clones, less than 85% found once; its top ten account for 19%. The sample comprised PBMCs. These receptors were collected from a woman in her fifties or sixties in good health and CMV-seropositive.

This chain connects TRBV7-9 to TRBJ2-2; D unclear. Trimming removed 7 bases from V and 6 bases from J, with 15 bases in between. This CDR3 is 14 amino acids long. Germline assignment: CDR1 SEHNR and CDR2 FQNEAQ (reference sequence). CDR3: CASMLSTFPGELFF. The CDR3 nucleotides are TGTGCCAGCATGCTTTCGACTTTCCCCGGGGAGCTGTTTTTT.

The rearrangement joins TRBV6-6 to TRBJ2-1, with 9 bases identical to TRBD1. The CDR3 sequence is 15 residues long. V shed 6 bases and J 4 bases; nucleotides not matched to a gene: 7. CDR1 MNHNY and CDR2 SVGAGI come from the germline V gene (reference sequence). CDR3 amino acids: CASSSGQGKYNEQFF. CDR3 nucleotides: TGTGCCAGCAGCTCCGGACAGGGGAAATACAATGAGCAGTTCTTC.

This sequence joins TRBV28 and TRBJ2-1; 9 bases line up with TRBD1. This CDR3 contains 10 residues. V lost 6 bases, J lost 15 bases, and 3 bases stayed unmatched. Germline V gene lookup returns CDR1 MDHEN and CDR2 SYDVKM. The CDR3 DNA reads TGTGCCAGCAGCCGGGACAGGGCGTTCTTC. Its protein product is CASSRDRAFF.

This clone appeared a few times. V gene TRBV10-3 combines with J gene TRBJ1-2, with 10 bases fitting TRBD1. The germline V gene encodes CDR1 ENHRY and CDR2 SYGVKD. With 8 bases clipped from V and 3 bases from J, the junction kept 6 bases outside the gene matches. CDR3 length equals 14 residues. The CDR3 DNA is TGTGCCATCGCCTCCGGGACAGGGGACTATGGCTACACCTTC. This codes for CAIASGTGDYGYTF.

Details on this clone: This may arise from a read error, as a much more abundant clone is one base away. This chain uses TRBV5-6 with TRBJ2-7, with 7 bases lining up with TRBD1. V lost 1 base, J lost 2 bases, and 3 bases stayed unmatched. CDR1 is SGHDT and CDR2 is YYEEEE in the germline V gene. CDR3 length: 14 amino acids. The CDR3 DNA follows: TGTGCCAGCAGCTTGACAGGGGTTACCTACGAGCAGTACTTC. Its translation: CASSLTGVTYEQYF.

This clone was found a few times. The V and J genes are TRBV7-2 and TRBJ2-5, with D perhaps matching TRBD2 (5 bases). V was cut by 3 bases and J by 5 bases, with 10 bases left in between. CDR3 length: 13 residues. Germline V lookup: CDR1 SGHTA, CDR2 FQGNSA. The CDR3 sequence is CASSFLGGETQYF. The CDR3 region has the DNA TGTGCCAGCAGCTTTCTAGGCGGGGAGACCCAGTACTTC.

The chain couples TRBV2 to TRBJ2-5; TRBD1 is a possible D gene (6 bases). Germline V gives CDR1 SNHLY, CDR2 FYNNEI. The length of the CDR3 is 13 residues. The CDR3 spells CATSVWTEETQYF. In DNA, the CDR3 is TGTGCTACCAGCGTTTGGACAGAAGAGACCCAGTACTTC.

CDR3 protein: CASSIYSGYEQYF. The CDR3 nucleotides are TGTGCCAGTAGTATATATTCGGGGTACGAGCAGTACTTC. J is TRBJ2-7 and V is TRBV19; tentatively, D is TRBD2 (5 bases). Per germline, CDR1 LNHDA and CDR2 SQIVND (reference sequence). Trimming pared 2 bases from V and 4 bases from J, leaving 9 bases between. The CDR3 sequence is 13 residues long.

The CDR3 loop reads CSVELGTGGSTEAFF. As DNA, the CDR3 is TGCAGCGTTGAACTCGGGACAGGGGGCAGTACTGAAGCTTTCTTT. The gene calls are TRBV29-1 and TRBJ1-1; 12 positions agree with TRBD1. The V segment lost 2 bases and the J segment 5 bases; nucleotides outside the gene matches: 6. Germline V gives CDR1 SQVTM, CDR2 ANQGSEA. The CDR3 has 15 amino acids. Full variable domain (remainder filled in from reference TRBV29-1 and TRBJ1-1): SAVISQKPSRDICQRGTSLTIQCQVDSQVTMMFWYRQQPGQSLTLIATANQGSEATYESGFVIDKFPISRPNLTFSTLTVSNMSPEDSSIYLCSVELGTGGSTEAFFGQGTRLTVV.

The chain uses TRBV29-1 and TRBJ1-2; perhaps TRBD1 as D (5 bases). This CDR3 comprises 15 residues. Germline assignment: CDR1 SQVTM and CDR2 ANQGSEA. The germline V and J ends were trimmed by 6 bases and 8 bases, with 25 bases remaining between them. CDR3 in amino acids: CSVTGGAAAPGGYTF. CDR3 in DNA: TGCAGCGTGACGGGGGGAGCGGCTGCTCCGGGAGGCTACACCTTC.

J is TRBJ2-1 and V is TRBV4-2; 9 bases line up with TRBD2. Trimming at V came to 0 bases and at J to 12 bases, leaving 12 bases not matched to a gene. The germline gives CDR1 LGHNA, CDR2 YNFKEQ. CDR3 length: 16 residues. The CDR3 DNA reads as TGTGCCAGCAGCCAAGATTCGGTAGCGGGGGTGTTTGTGCAGTTCTTC. Encoded protein: CASSQDSVAGVFVQFF.

The genes are TRBV5-1 and TRBJ2-1; TRBD1 matches at 9 bases. The V gene's germline CDR1 is SGHRS and CDR2 YFSETQ. This CDR3 is built from 14 residues. J gave up 0 bases and V 9 bases, and 4 bases lay outside the gene matches. Here the CDR3 DNA reads TGCGCCACCGGGACAGGGAGCTCCTACAATGAGCAGTTCTTC. It translates to CATGTGSSYNEQFF. Looking up the rest from reference TRBV5-1 and TRBJ2-1 gives the full variable domain: KAGVTQTPRYLIKTRGQQVTLSCSPISGHRSVSWYQQTPGQGLQFLFEYFSETQRNKGNFPGRFSGRQFSNSRSEMNVSTLELGDSALYLCATGTGSSYNEQFFGPGTRLTVL.

CDR3 sequence: CASSGGVGETQYF. The CDR3 DNA sequence: TGTGCCAGCAGCGGCGGGGTCGGTGAGACCCAGTACTTC. The chain employs TRBV11-2 and TRBJ2-5; weak D call: TRBD2 (6 bases). The CDR3 runs 13 residues. Germline CDR1 reads SGHAT; CDR2 reads FQNNGV. V lost 5 bases and J lost 5, with 12 bases in between.

The chain is built from TRBV7-6 and TRBJ2-1; 8 positions agree with TRBD2. Trimming at V came to 1 base and at J to 4 bases, leaving 6 bases not matched to a gene. Germline CDR1 is SGHVS and CDR2 is FNYEAQ. There are 16 residues in the CDR3. CDR3 sequence: CASSLESRGGYNEQFF. The CDR3 coding sequence is TGTGCCAGCAGCTTAGAATCACGGGGGGGTTACAATGAGCAGTTCTTC.

The V gene is TRBV5-5, the J gene TRBJ2-6; a possible D gene is TRBD1 (6 bases). This CDR3 spans 19 amino acids. V lost 4 bases and J lost 0, with 20 bases in between. The germline gives CDR1 SGHKS, CDR2 YYEKEE (reference sequence). The CDR3 protein is CASSDGTGIIPSGANVLTF. CDR3 bases: TGTGCCAGCAGCGACGGAACAGGGATCATTCCCTCTGGGGCCAACGTCCTGACTTTC. Full variable domain (missing parts from reference TRBV5-5 and TRBJ2-6): DAGVTQSPTHLIKTRGQQVTLRCSPISGHKSVSWYQQVLGQGPQFIFQYYEKEERGRGNFPDRFSARQFPNYSSELNVNALLLGDSALYLCASSDGTGIIPSGANVLTFGAGSRLTVL.

The chain carries TRBV2 and TRBJ1-1, with D uncertain. Trimming took 6 bases from V and 5 from J, leaving 16 bases between them. The V gene's germline CDR1 is SNHLY and CDR2 FYNNEI. The CDR3 totals 14 residues. The CDR3 protein is CASRDSDLATEAFF. The CDR3 DNA is TGTGCCAGCAGGGACTCGGACTTGGCGACTGAAGCTTTCTTT.

The genes are TRBV5-6 and TRBJ1-1; possible D gene TRBD1, 5 bases. Trimming took off 2 bases at V and 7 bases at J, with 21 bases between the two ends. Looked up from germline, CDR1 is SGHDT and CDR2 is YYEEEE. The CDR3 loop spans 16 amino acids. The CDR3 bases are TGTGCCAGCAGCTTTTTACAGGATCCGAGGACCGATGAAGCTTTCTTT. Its translation is CASSFLQDPRTDEAFF.

The V and J genes are TRBV30 and TRBJ2-2; TRBD2 might be the D (5 bases). V lost 0 bases, J lost 5 bases, and 13 bases lay in between. The CDR3 has 15 amino acids. Germline V CDR1 and CDR2: GTSNPN, SVGIG (reference sequence). The CDR3 region has the DNA TGTGCCTGGAGTGTACTCCGGGGTGGGACCGGGGAGCTGTTTTTT. Translating it yields CAWSVLRGGTGELFF.